The 32 T cell receptor beta chains below come from one sample, sequenced in a study of metastatic and nonmetastatic thyroid tumors. MiXCR re-clonotyped the PCR reads for TCRdb. The repertoire holds tens of thousands of clones, with about a sixth as singletons. Ahead of thyroid surgery, no patient had received treatment of any kind. Source material: blood. The receptors originated from a male donor with papillary thyroid cancer or a benign thyroid nodule (not recorded which). Some clones in this sample may be carry-over from other donors' samples.

This clone occurred a few times. This sequence joins TRBV27 and TRBJ1-4; perhaps TRBD1 as D (6 bases). The V gene lost 6 bases and the J gene lost 8 bases, with 13 bases spanning the gap. Germline lookup yields CDR1 MNHEY and CDR2 SMNVEV (reference sequence). CDR3 size: 13 residues. CDR3 residues: CASRGGLWEKLFF. CDR3 bases: TGTGCCAGCAGGGGGGGCCTCTGGGAAAAACTGTTTTTT.

The V and J genes are TRBV6-6 and TRBJ1-3; D gene unclear. The CDR3 sequence is 14 residues long. V shed 3 bases and J shed 4 bases, with 10 bases lying between them. Germline CDR1 and CDR2: MNHNY and SVGAGI (reference sequence). The CDR3 region has the DNA TGTGCCAGCAGTTATGAGGCTGAAGGAAACACCATATATTTT. Its translation: CASSYEAEGNTIYF.

This clone occurred many times. This rearrangement joins TRBV5-1 to TRBJ1-1; D gene ambiguous. The CDR3 consists of 13 residues. V dropped 0 bases and J dropped 8 bases, with 11 bases sitting between them. Germline V CDR1 and CDR2: SGHRS, YFSETQ. The CDR3 DNA reads as TGCGCCAGCAGCTTGGGTGGGTTGGGGGAAGCTTTCTTT. Encoded protein: CASSLGGLGEAFF.

This clone was recorded many times. The chain is built from TRBV5-1 and TRBJ2-5; D is unresolved. The CDR3 spans 17 residues. The germline V gene encodes CDR1 SGHRS and CDR2 YFSETQ. V was trimmed by 0 bases and J by 4 bases, leaving 19 bases between them. The CDR3 protein is CASSLEPLVTPTETQYF. DNA of the CDR3: TGCGCCAGCAGCTTGGAGCCCCTAGTAACCCCCACAGAGACCCAGTACTTC.

This clone was picked up a small number of times. CDR3 nucleotide sequence: TGTGCCAGCAGCTCTAATTTACCAGGGTCAATGCCCAAAAACATTCAGTACTTC. This gives the protein CASSSNLPGSMPKNIQYF. This rearrangement joins TRBV5-6 to TRBJ2-4; D possibly corresponds to TRBD1 (5 bases). Per the germline V gene, CDR1 is SGHDT and CDR2 is YYEEEE. V was pared by 3 bases and J by 2 bases, with 21 bases between. This CDR3 comprises 18 residues.

A few counts support this clone. At one end, the junction sequence differs from germline, possibly due to a read error. V usage is TRBV12-3 or TRBV12-4 and J usage is TRBJ2-1; D ambiguous. The CDR3 contains 17 residues. As DNA, the CDR3 is TGTGCCATCAGTTCGTCATTCCGGTGGGGAACCTACAATGAGCAGTTCTTC. This encodes CAISSSFRWGTYNEQFF.

Details on this clone: This may stem from a read error, because a much larger clone lies one nucleotide away. The chain has TRBV20-1 and TRBJ2-5; possible D gene TRBD2, 7 bases. Germline assignment: CDR1 DFQATT and CDR2 SNEGSKA (reference sequence). V lost 5 bases, J lost 5 bases, and 18 bases lay in between. This CDR3 spans 14 amino acids. The CDR3 reads CSAGVGGGTETQYF. CDR3 DNA sequence: TGCAGTGCTGGAGTGGGGGGGGGCACGGAGACCCAGTACTTC.

As concerns this clone: A much larger clonotype is one base distant, so this may be a read error. The chain joins TRBV10-3 to TRBJ2-3; perhaps TRBD2 as D (7 bases). The germline V and J ends were trimmed by 2 bases and 0 bases, with 15 bases remaining between them. The CDR3 spans 17 residues. The germline gives CDR1 ENHRY, CDR2 SYGVKD. The CDR3 here is CAISEALGGGSTDTQYF. CDR3 DNA sequence: TGTGCCATCAGTGAGGCCCTTGGGGGGGGCAGCACAGATACGCAGTATTTT.

This clone was seen many times. The chain is built from TRBV15 and TRBJ2-1; no firm D call. Germline V gene sequence: CDR1 LNHNV, CDR2 YYDKDF (reference sequence). Trimming took off 1 base at V and 6 bases at J, with 4 bases between the two ends. The CDR3 extends over 12 amino acids. CDR3 protein: CATSRGTNEQFF. DNA for the CDR3: TGTGCCACCAGCAGAGGAACCAATGAGCAGTTCTTC.

This clone was found many times. The chain couples TRBV5-1 to TRBJ2-1; D is undetermined. Germline CDR1 and CDR2: SGHRS and YFSETQ. V lost 1 base and J lost 4, with 12 bases in between. The CDR3 runs to 15 residues. Here the CDR3 reads CASSLWGGDYNEQFF. The CDR3 DNA is TGCGCCAGCAGCTTGTGGGGTGGAGATTACAATGAGCAGTTCTTC.

Comments on this clone: A much larger clonotype is one base distant, so this may be a read error. The chain uses TRBV12-3 or TRBV12-4 and TRBJ2-5, with 8 bases that match TRBD2. V lost 6 bases, J lost 1 base, and 10 bases stayed unmatched. This CDR3 comprises 16 residues. The CDR3 nucleotides are TGTGCCAGCAGGGGGGGGTTAGCGGGAATCCAAGAGACCCAGTACTTC. Its protein is CASRGGLAGIQETQYF.

In this sample, this clone turned up many times. The V call is TRBV11-1, the J call TRBJ2-1; TRBD2 agrees at 15 bases. CDR3 size: 18 residues. Germline-derived CDR1 and CDR2 are SGHAT and FQDESV (reference sequence). J gave up 4 bases and V 5 bases, and 9 bases lay outside the gene matches. The DNA for the CDR3 is TGTGCCAGCAGCCCGGGGACTAGCGGGAGGATAACGTACAATGAGCAGTTCTTC. Protein sequence: CASSPGTSGRITYNEQFF. Complete variable domain (other parts from reference TRBV11-1 and TRBJ2-1): EAEVAQSPRYKITEKSQAVAFWCDPISGHATLYWYRQILGQGPELLVQFQDESVVDDSQLPKDRFSAERLKGVDSTLKIQPAELGDSAMYLCASSPGTSGRITYNEQFFGPGTRLTVL.

This clone showed up many times. The J gene is TRBJ2-5, the V gene TRBV9, with D unclear. Germline V gives CDR1 SGDLS, CDR2 YYNGEE. The CDR3 covers 11 residues. The V and J ends lost 3 bases and 1 base respectively, with 1 base between them. The CDR3 is CASSAQETQYF. The CDR3 DNA follows: TGTGCCAGCAGCGCCCAAGAGACCCAGTACTTC.

This clone has at least ten counts. The V call is TRBV11-2, the J call TRBJ2-2; TRBD2 matches at 9 bases. V lost 2 bases to trimming and J lost 3 bases; unmatched junction nucleotides: 4. CDR3 size: 16 residues. Germline CDR1 SGHAT, CDR2 FQNNGV. In nucleotides, the CDR3 is TGTGCCAGCAGCTTACATAGCGGGAGATACACCGGGGAGCTGTTTTTT. It is translated as CASSLHSGRYTGELFF.

The table lists this clone with many counts. The chain is built from TRBV11-2 and TRBJ1-1, with 8 bases that match TRBD1. Germline CDR1 is SGHAT and CDR2 is FQNNGV. The CDR3 loop spans 13 amino acids. The J segment lost 5 bases and the V segment lost 4 bases, leaving 3 bases of the junction unmatched. In DNA form, the CDR3 reads TGTGCCAGCAGCTGGAGACAGGGGACTGAAGCTTTCTTT. Amino acid sequence: CASSWRQGTEAFF.

V and J are TRBV5-6 and TRBJ2-4; unclear D gene. V was cut by 2 bases and J by 9 bases, with 15 bases left in between. The germline gives CDR1 SGHDT, CDR2 YYEEEE. The CDR3 has 14 amino acids. CDR3 nucleotides: TGTGCCAGCAGCTTCCCGGGCCCGCAGATCATTCAGTACTTC. Protein: CASSFPGPQIIQYF.

The sample holds a few counts of this clone. The chain joins TRBV11-1 to TRBJ2-5; TRBD1 might be the D (6 bases). Germline CDR1 and CDR2: SGHAT and FQDESV (reference sequence). The CDR3 is made up of 17 amino acids. With 4 bases removed from V and 2 bases from J, the gap between germline ends came to 20 bases. The CDR3: CASSSSILRGWQETQYF. In nucleotides, the CDR3 is TGTGCCAGCAGCTCCTCCATCCTCAGGGGATGGCAAGAGACCCAGTACTTC.

This clone was seen at least ten times. The chain recombines TRBV6-4 with TRBJ2-3; D possibly corresponds to TRBD2 (7 bases). V dropped 2 bases and J dropped 2 bases, with 11 bases sitting between them. CDR1 is MRHNA and CDR2 is SNTAGT in the germline V gene. The CDR3 spans 15 residues. DNA of the CDR3: TGTGCCAGCAGTGACGGAGGGGGGGCCACAGATACGCAGTATTTT. Translated: CASSDGGGATDTQYF.

This clone was observed many times. Other DNA sequences in this sample translate to the same CDR3. The chain employs TRBV30 and TRBJ2-2, with 13 bases identical to TRBD2. Trimming took 1 base from V and 1 from J; bases not matched to a gene: 6. CDR3 length equals 18 residues. Germline V lookup: CDR1 GTSNPN, CDR2 SVGIG (reference sequence). The DNA of the CDR3 is TGTGCCTGGAGTGCCGACCGGACTAGCGGGGGGAACACCGGGGAGCTGTTTTTT. This translates into CAWSADRTSGGNTGELFF.

This clone has a count of ten or more. CDR3 residues: CASSTTSGGVSSYNEQFF. As DNA, the CDR3 is TGTGCCAGCAGCACGACTAGCGGGGGGGTGAGCTCCTACAATGAGCAGTTCTTC. This chain connects TRBV9 to TRBJ2-1, with 14 bases aligning to TRBD2. The V segment lost 4 bases and the J segment 0 bases; nucleotides outside the gene matches: 6. Germline values: CDR1 SGDLS, CDR2 YYNGEE. This CDR3 contains 18 residues.

In its sample, this clone was seen many times. Possible read error: a much larger clone is one base away. V usage is TRBV3-1 and J usage is TRBJ2-7; D is unresolved. Looked up from germline, CDR1 is LGHDT and CDR2 is YNNKEL (reference sequence). The CDR3 consists of 13 residues. CDR3 in DNA: TGTGTCAGCAGCCCCTGGATACTTACGACGCAGTACGTC. Its protein is CVSSPWILTTQYV.

This clone was counted ten times or more. The chain combines TRBV20-1 with TRBJ2-6; D remains unclear. Trimming removed 0 bases at V and 2 bases at J, with 8 bases between. Per the germline V gene, CDR1 is DFQATT and CDR2 is SNEGSKA (reference sequence). This CDR3 is built from 15 residues. CDR3 coding DNA: TGCAGTGCTAGAGATACCCAGGCTGGGGCCAACGTCCTGACTTTC. This translates into CSARDTQAGANVLTF.

This clone appeared many times. The rearrangement uses TRBV28 and TRBJ2-5, with 11 positions matching TRBD2. The germline V gene has CDR1 MDHEN and CDR2 SYDVKM. The CDR3 has 19 amino acids. With 6 bases clipped from V and 0 bases from J, the junction kept 15 bases outside the gene matches. This CDR3 is CASRRRRGLAGGDQETQYF. CDR3 nucleotides: TGTGCCAGCAGGCGACGCCGGGGGCTAGCGGGGGGTGACCAAGAGACCCAGTACTTC.

This clone was observed at least ten times. The chain uses TRBV20-1 and TRBJ2-5, with TRBD2 matching over 9 bases. CDR1 and CDR2 (germline): DFQATT, SNEGSKA (reference sequence). After removal of 6 bases from V and 5 bases from J, the junction contained 7 bases not matched to a gene. The CDR3 is 13 amino acids. CDR3 sequence (DNA): TGCAGTGCGACAGCGGGGGGCAAGGAGACCCAGTACTTC. Translating gives CSATAGGKETQYF.

This clone was observed at least ten times. The chain uses TRBV7-9 and TRBJ2-5, with D maybe TRBD1 (6 bases). Germline V CDR1 and CDR2: SEHNR, FQNEAQ (reference sequence). Deletions cut 1 base from V and 4 bases from J, with 13 bases between. This CDR3 is built from 15 residues. The CDR3 DNA sequence: TGTGCCAGCAGCTTAGACCGCCTACAGGGAGAGACCCAGTACTTC. Translated: CASSLDRLQGETQYF.

This clone was seen at least ten times. The chain uses TRBV15 and TRBJ2-7; 7 bases agree with TRBD1. The V gene's germline CDR1 is LNHNV and CDR2 YYDKDF (reference sequence). After removal of 0 bases from V and 4 bases from J, the junction contained 6 bases not matched to a gene. The CDR3 length is 15 residues. The CDR3 DNA sequence: TGTGCCACCAGCAGAGATTCGGAACAGGGGTACGAGCAGTACTTC. It encodes CATSRDSEQGYEQYF.

This clone was seen repeatedly, ten times or more. The gene calls are TRBV19 and TRBJ1-5; possible D gene TRBD1, 5 bases. Trimming stripped 9 bases from V and 1 base from J, with 7 bases between. The CDR3 runs 12 residues. Germline V gives CDR1 LNHDA, CDR2 SQIVND (reference sequence). The CDR3 DNA follows: TGTGCCAGCCGGGGGAGCAATCAGCCCCAGCATTTT. This gives the protein CASRGSNQPQHF. Combining the CDR3 with reference TRBV19 and TRBJ1-5 gives the whole variable domain DGGITQSPKYLFRKEGQNVTLSCEQNLNHDAMYWYRQDPGQGLRLIYYSQIVNDFQKGDIAEGYSVSREKKESFPLTVTSAQKNPTAFYLCASRGSNQPQHFGDGTRLSIL.

This clone was picked up many times. This chain links TRBV29-1 with TRBJ1-1, with D maybe TRBD1 (5 bases). Germline lookup yields CDR1 SQVTM and CDR2 ANQGSEA. The CDR3 is made up of 13 amino acids. The V and J ends lost 4 bases and 1 base respectively, with 10 bases between them. In DNA form, the CDR3 reads TGCAGCGTTGGCAGACAGCAGAACACTGAAGCTTTCTTT. Encoded protein: CSVGRQQNTEAFF.

The chain links TRBV28 to TRBJ2-6; D unclear. CDR1 is MDHEN, CDR2 SYDVKM, per germline. The CDR3 totals 16 residues. The V end lost 6 bases, the J end lost 6 bases, and 18 bases lay between the germline ends. This CDR3 is CASSTSLWRVANVLTF. In DNA, the CDR3 is TGTGCCAGCAGCACCTCGCTTTGGCGAGTGGCCAACGTCCTGACTTTC.

This clone was seen only a few times. This may stem from a read error, because a much larger clone lies one nucleotide away. The V and J genes are TRBV9 and TRBJ2-7; D unclear. Trimming left V 2 bases short and J 1 base short, with 13 bases between. This CDR3 region has 15 residues. Germline V lookup: CDR1 SGDLS, CDR2 YYNGEE. CDR3 nucleotides: TGTGCCAGCAGCGTGTCCGGTGGTCTGTCCTACGAGCAGTACTTC. The encoded protein is CASSVSGGLSYEQYF. Complete variable domain (other parts from reference TRBV9 and TRBJ2-7): DSGVTQTPKHLITATGQRVTLRCSPRSGDLSVYWYQQSLDQGLQFLIQYYNGEERAKGNILERFSAQQFPDLHSELNLSSLELGDSALYFCASSVSGGLSYEQYFGPGTRLTVT.

This clone was recorded at least ten times. The chain joins TRBV6-1 to TRBJ1-1; no clear D. Germline assignment: CDR1 MNHNS and CDR2 SASEGT. The CDR3 is 14 residues long. The V gene lost 4 bases and the J gene lost 0 bases, with 9 bases spanning the gap. The CDR3 coding sequence is TGTGCCAGCAGTGGGTACAGTGTGAACACTGAAGCTTTCTTT. This gives the protein CASSGYSVNTEAFF.

Comment on this clone: One end of the junction varies from germline; a read error may be responsible. The chain links TRBV6-4 to TRBJ2-3; weak D call: TRBD1 (5 bases). The CDR3 covers 15 residues. Per germline, CDR1 MRHNA and CDR2 SNTAGT. The CDR3 DNA follows: TGTGCCAGCAGTGACTCAGCGTGGGGCACAGATACTCAGTATTTT. This gives the protein CASSDSAWGTDTQYF.